Included here is one T cell receptor (beta chain) sequence, with context. Antigen specificity is unknown. The source of the sample is a study of cytomegalovirus exposure and HLA in healthy donors. General study points: For most subjects, TCR beta sequences were reported to predict HLA-A and HLA-B alleles with accuracy. Analysis was performed later, and it showed HLA-associated TCR beta chains to be more clonally expanded than equally common others.

In the PCR, 60 Vbeta and 13 Jbeta primers were used. Sequencing was performed with immunoSEQ multiplex PCR; in TCRdb, only in-frame clones are kept and a portion is missing. This sample carries some 97,000 clones, around 72% of them seen once, and the ten largest clones take around 14%. V lost 0 bases and J lost 4; bases outside the gene matches: 10. Germline CDR1 SGHTA, CDR2 FQGNSA. This CDR3 is 17 amino acids long. The sequence was collected from a male donor in good health and CMV-seropositive. This rearrangement joins TRBV7-2 to TRBJ1-2; 8 bases are a match to TRBD1. Sample: PBMCs. The CDR3 DNA is TGTGCCAGCAGCTTAGCGTCGGACAGGGTCTCTTCCTATGGCTACACCTTC. It encodes CASSLASDRVSSYGYTF.